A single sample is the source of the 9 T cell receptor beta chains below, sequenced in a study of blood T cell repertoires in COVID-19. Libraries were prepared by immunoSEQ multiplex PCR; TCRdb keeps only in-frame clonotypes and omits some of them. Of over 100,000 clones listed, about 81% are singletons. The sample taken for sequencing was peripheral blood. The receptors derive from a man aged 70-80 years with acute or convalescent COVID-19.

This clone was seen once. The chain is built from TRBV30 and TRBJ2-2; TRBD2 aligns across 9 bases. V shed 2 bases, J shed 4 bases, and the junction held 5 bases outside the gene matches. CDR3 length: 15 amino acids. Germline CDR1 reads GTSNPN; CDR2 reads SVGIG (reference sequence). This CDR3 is CAWSRRGGGTGELFF. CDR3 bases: TGTGCCTGGAGTAGGCGGGGGGGAGGCACCGGGGAGCTGTTTTTT.

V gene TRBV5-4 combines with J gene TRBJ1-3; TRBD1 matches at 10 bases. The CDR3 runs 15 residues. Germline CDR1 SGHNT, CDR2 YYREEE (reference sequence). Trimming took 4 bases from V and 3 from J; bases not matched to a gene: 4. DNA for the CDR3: TGTGCCAGCAGCCGGACAGGGGGAGTTGGAAACACCATATATTTT. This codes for CASSRTGGVGNTIYF.

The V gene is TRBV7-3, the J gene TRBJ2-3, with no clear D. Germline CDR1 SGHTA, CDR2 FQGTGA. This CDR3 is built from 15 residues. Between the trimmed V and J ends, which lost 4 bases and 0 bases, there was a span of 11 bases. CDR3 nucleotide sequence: TGTGCCAGCAGCTCTAGAATGACTAGCACAGATACGCAGTATTTT. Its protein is CASSSRMTSTDTQYF. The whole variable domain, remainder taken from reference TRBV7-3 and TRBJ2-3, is GAGVSQTPSNKVTEKGKYVELRCDPISGHTALYWYRQSLGQGPEFLIYFQGTGAADDSGLPNDRFFAVRPEGSVSTLKIQRTERGDSAVYLCASSSRMTSTDTQYFGPGTRLTVL.

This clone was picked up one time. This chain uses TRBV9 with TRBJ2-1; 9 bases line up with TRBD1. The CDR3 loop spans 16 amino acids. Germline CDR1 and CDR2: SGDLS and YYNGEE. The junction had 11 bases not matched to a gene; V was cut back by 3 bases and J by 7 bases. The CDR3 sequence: CASSAGTGGEWNEQFF. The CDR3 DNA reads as TGTGCCAGCAGCGCGGGAACAGGGGGCGAATGGAATGAGCAGTTCTTC.

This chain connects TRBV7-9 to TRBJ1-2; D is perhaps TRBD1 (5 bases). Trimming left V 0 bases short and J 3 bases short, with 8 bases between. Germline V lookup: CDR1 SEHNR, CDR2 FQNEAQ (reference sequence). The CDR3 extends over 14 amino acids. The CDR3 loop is CASSLAGGDYGYTF. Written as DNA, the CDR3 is TGTGCCAGCAGCTTAGCGGGAGGGGACTATGGCTACACCTTC.

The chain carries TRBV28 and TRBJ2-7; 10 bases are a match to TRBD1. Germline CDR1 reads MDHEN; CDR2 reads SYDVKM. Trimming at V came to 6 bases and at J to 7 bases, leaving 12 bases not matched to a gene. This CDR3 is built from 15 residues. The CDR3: CASRGPGQGSGEQYF. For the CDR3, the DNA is TGTGCCAGCAGGGGTCCGGGACAGGGGTCGGGGGAGCAGTACTTC.

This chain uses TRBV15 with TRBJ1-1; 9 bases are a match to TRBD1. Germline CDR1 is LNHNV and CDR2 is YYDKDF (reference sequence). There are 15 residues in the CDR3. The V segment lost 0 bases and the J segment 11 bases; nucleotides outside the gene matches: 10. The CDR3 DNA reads TGTGCCACCAGCAGAGATCCCCCGGGACAGGGTTCGGCTTTCTTT. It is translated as CATSRDPPGQGSAFF.

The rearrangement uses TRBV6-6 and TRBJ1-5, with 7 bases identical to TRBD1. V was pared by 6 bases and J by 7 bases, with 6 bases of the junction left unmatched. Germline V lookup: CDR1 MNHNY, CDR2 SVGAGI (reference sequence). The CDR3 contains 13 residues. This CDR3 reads CASSPRGAQPQHF. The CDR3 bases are TGTGCCAGCAGCCCCAGGGGGGCGCAGCCCCAGCATTTT.

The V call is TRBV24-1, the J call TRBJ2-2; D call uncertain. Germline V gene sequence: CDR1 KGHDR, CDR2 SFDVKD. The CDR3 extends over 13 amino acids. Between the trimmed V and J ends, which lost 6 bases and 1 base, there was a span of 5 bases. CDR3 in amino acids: CATSTGNTGELFF. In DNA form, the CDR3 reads TGTGCCACCAGTACTGGGAACACCGGGGAGCTGTTTTTT.